This TCR beta chain was identified during a study of immune cell composition in non-small cell lung cancer. Across the whole study: Lung adenocarcinoma or squamous carcinoma made up most tumours.

Study findings and constraints: Squamous lung tumours showed higher top 10 clone scores and clonality than adenocarcinomas. Squamous carcinomas (roughly 80%) more often had tumour-associated clones >0.5% than adenocarcinomas (around 33%). Adenocarcinomas with higher top tumour-associated clone frequency had more reactive TILs.

The CDR3 runs 15 residues. From germline, CDR1 is SGHTA and CDR2 FQGTGA. V was pared by 5 bases and J by 7 bases, with 17 bases between. TCRdb keeps only in-frame clones here, not all; method: immunoSEQ multiplex PCR. The sample lists around 8,400 clones; 68% were seen once. This clone was seen only a few times. Its antigen is unknown. V usage is TRBV7-3 and J usage is TRBJ2-2, with D hard to call. Input material: lung tumor tissue. The source is a human donor with non-small cell lung cancer. The DNA for the CDR3 is TGTGCCAGCAGCCAAAGCCAGCCGGGTGTCGGGGAGCTGTTTTTT. Translated, it gives CASSQSQPGVGELFF.